The 14 T cell receptor beta chains reported below all come from one sample, sequenced in a study of blood T cell repertoires in COVID-19 (TCRdb year 2020). Library preparation used the immunoSEQ multiplex PCR assay. TCRdb re-hosts the immuneACCESS table, in-frame sequences only. Its copies lack some clones; in the studies checked, an unresolved V gene accounts for under half of them, and the cause for the rest is not known. The table for this sample lists about 150,000 clones; more than 75% of them were counted only once. The ten largest clones add up to about 5% of the sample. The sequenced material came from peripheral blood. The receptors come from a woman between 50 and 59 years old with acute or convalescent COVID-19.

The rearrangement uses TRBV4-3 and TRBJ2-1; D might be TRBD1 (7 bases). This CDR3 has 16 amino acids. Trimming left V 0 bases short and J 5 bases short, with 14 bases between. Germline CDR1 reads LGHNA; CDR2 reads YSLEER. This CDR3 reads CASSQDKGGQNNEQFF. The DNA for the CDR3 is TGCGCCAGCAGCCAAGATAAGGGGGGACAGAACAATGAGCAGTTCTTC.

The rearrangement links TRBV9 to TRBJ1-2; no clear D. CDR1 is SGDLS, CDR2 YYNGEE, per germline. Trimming stripped 0 bases from V and 3 bases from J, with 12 bases between. The CDR3 runs 15 residues. CDR3 loop: CASSVGSREDYGYTF. CDR3 DNA: TGTGCCAGCAGCGTAGGCTCTCGAGAGGACTATGGCTACACCTTC.

The rearrangement joins TRBV5-4 to TRBJ1-1; D unresolved. Trimming stripped 0 bases from V and 4 bases from J, with 4 bases between. The germline V gene has CDR1 SGHNT and CDR2 YYREEE (reference sequence). This CDR3 region has 12 residues. As DNA, the CDR3 is TGTGCCAGCAGCTTGGGGGCCACTGAAGCTTTCTTT. This encodes CASSLGATEAFF.

This chain links TRBV19 with TRBJ1-4, with D unclear. The CDR3 covers 15 residues. Trimming cost V 8 bases and J 4 bases, with 17 bases left between them. Germline V gene data show CDR1 as LNHDA and CDR2 as SQIVND (reference sequence). CDR3: CASSPPYSSNEKLFF. The CDR3 DNA is TGTGCCAGTTCCCCCCCGTATAGCAGTAATGAAAAACTGTTTTTT.

This clone is medium-sized (0.01 to 0.1%) within its sample. The rearrangement links TRBV19 to TRBJ2-5, with a weak D call TRBD1 (5 bases). V lost 6 bases and J 1 base, leaving 18 bases between the germline ends. This CDR3 contains 16 residues. Germline V gene sequence: CDR1 LNHDA, CDR2 SQIVND (reference sequence). The CDR3 nucleotides read TGTGCCAGTAGAAAACGAAGGGGTTCGGGCCAAGAGACCCAGTACTTC. Its protein product is CASRKRRGSGQETQYF.

This clone has just one count. The CDR3 coding sequence is TGCGCCAGCAGCTTGTCTGGGGAGAGCTATGGCTACACCTTC. It specifies CASSLSGESYGYTF. The chain carries TRBV5-1 and TRBJ1-2; D is unclear. Between the trimmed V and J ends, which lost 1 base and 4 bases, there was a span of 11 bases. This CDR3 spans 14 amino acids. Per the germline V gene, CDR1 is SGHRS and CDR2 is YFSETQ. Looking up the rest from reference TRBV5-1 and TRBJ1-2 gives the full variable domain: KAGVTQTPRYLIKTRGQQVTLSCSPISGHRSVSWYQQTPGQGLQFLFEYFSETQRNKGNFPGRFSGRQFSNSRSEMNVSTLELGDSALYLCASSLSGESYGYTFGSGTRLTVV.

This clone occurred a few times. The V gene is TRBV5-4, the J gene TRBJ2-7, with TRBD2 as a possible D gene (5 bases). The CDR3 spans 15 residues. V lost 3 bases to trimming and J lost 6 bases, with 19 bases between them. CDR1 and CDR2 from the germline V gene are SGHNT and YYREEE (reference sequence). DNA for the CDR3: TGTGCCAGCAGCTCCGCTAGCAGCCTATTGGGCGAGCAGTACTTC. This gives the protein CASSSASSLLGEQYF. Complete variable domain (other parts from reference TRBV5-4 and TRBJ2-7): ETGVTQSPTHLIKTRGQQVTLRCSSQSGHNTVSWYQQALGQGPQFIFQYYREEENGRGNFPPRFSGLQFPNYSSELNVNALELDDSALYLCASSSASSLLGEQYFGPGTRLTVT.

The chain carries TRBV5-1 and TRBJ2-7; 12 bases are shared with TRBD1. With 4 bases clipped from V and 7 bases from J, the junction kept 9 bases outside the gene matches. Per the germline V gene, CDR1 is SGHRS and CDR2 is YFSETQ. The CDR3 consists of 15 residues. CDR3 sequence: CASSRSRDRGLEQYF. The CDR3 DNA is TGCGCCAGCAGCCGGTCCCGGGACAGGGGGCTGGAGCAGTACTTC.

The chain couples TRBV2 to TRBJ1-5; 8 bases match TRBD1. The CDR3 length is 13 residues. Germline V gives CDR1 SNHLY, CDR2 FYNNEI. Trimming took 11 bases from V and 6 from J; bases not matched to a gene: 9. CDR3 amino acids: CALGAGGGQPQHF. The CDR3 nucleotides are TGTGCCTTGGGGGCAGGGGGCGGTCAGCCCCAGCATTTT.

The genes are TRBV5-1 and TRBJ1-1, with 9 bases lining up with TRBD1. Germline V gene lookup returns CDR1 SGHRS and CDR2 YFSETQ. Trimming at V came to 3 bases and at J to 2 bases, leaving 20 bases not matched to a gene. The CDR3 extends over 20 amino acids. This CDR3 is CASSSGLPLQGAGSNTEAFF. CDR3 DNA sequence: TGCGCCAGCAGCTCCGGCTTACCCTTACAGGGGGCGGGCTCCAACACTGAAGCTTTCTTT.

The chain recombines TRBV6-2 or TRBV6-3 with TRBJ2-3, with 9 positions matching TRBD2. Per germline, CDR1 MNHEY and CDR2 SVGEGT. This CDR3 comprises 17 residues. With V trimmed by 5 bases and J by 6 bases, 15 bases remained unmatched. This chain's CDR3 is CASSDLSSGGSVDTQYF. The DNA for the CDR3 is TGTGCCAGCAGTGACCTGAGCAGCGGGGGGTCGGTCGATACGCAGTATTTT.

This chain uses TRBV18 with TRBJ2-5; TRBD1 might be the D (6 bases). Germline V gene data show CDR1 as KGHSH and CDR2 as LQKENI. Trimming shortened V by 3 bases and J by 1 base, and 12 bases separated the two germline ends. CDR3 length: 15 amino acids. Written as DNA, the CDR3 is TGTGCCAGCTCACCGGTCCCACAGGGCCAAGAGACCCAGTACTTC. Translated: CASSPVPQGQETQYF. Together with reference TRBV18 and TRBJ2-5, the CDR3 gives the full variable domain: NAGVMQNPRHLVRRRGQEARLRCSPMKGHSHVYWYRQLPEEGLKFMVYLQKENIIDESGMPKERFSAEFPKEGPSILRIQQVVRGDSAAYFCASSPVPQGQETQYFGPGTRLLVL.

J is TRBJ1-1 and V is TRBV6-4; the match to TRBD1 covers 10 bases. CDR1 is MRHNA and CDR2 is SNTAGT in the germline V gene. This CDR3 region has 14 residues. V dropped 2 bases and J dropped 6; count of bases not matched to a gene: 3. The CDR3 region has the DNA TGTGCCAGCAGTGACGGGGGGACAGGGGCTGAAGCTTTCTTT. This codes for CASSDGGTGAEAFF.

The chain has TRBV6-5 and TRBJ1-3; D may be TRBD1 (6 bases). The germline CDR1 and CDR2 sequences are MNHEY and SVGAGI. Deletions cut 5 bases from V and 0 bases from J, with 11 bases between. CDR3 length: 15 amino acids. In DNA form, the CDR3 reads TGTGCCAGCAGTAGGACAGCAATCTCTGGAAACACCATATATTTT. Its protein product is CASSRTAISGNTIYF.